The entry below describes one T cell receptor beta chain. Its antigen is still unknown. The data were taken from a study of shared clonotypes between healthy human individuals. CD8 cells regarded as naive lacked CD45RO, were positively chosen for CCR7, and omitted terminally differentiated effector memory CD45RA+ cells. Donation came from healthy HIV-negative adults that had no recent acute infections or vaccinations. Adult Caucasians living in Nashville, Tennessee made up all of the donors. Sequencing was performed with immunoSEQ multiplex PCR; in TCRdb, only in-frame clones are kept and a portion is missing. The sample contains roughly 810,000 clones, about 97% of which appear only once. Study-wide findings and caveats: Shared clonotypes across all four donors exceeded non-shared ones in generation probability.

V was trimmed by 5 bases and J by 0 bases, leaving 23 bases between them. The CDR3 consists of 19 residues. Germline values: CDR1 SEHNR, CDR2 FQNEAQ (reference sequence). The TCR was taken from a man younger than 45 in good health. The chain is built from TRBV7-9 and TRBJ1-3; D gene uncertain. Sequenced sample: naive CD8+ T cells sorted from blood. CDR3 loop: CASSPSPLGRSLSGNTIYF. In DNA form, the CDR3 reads TGTGCCAGCAGCCCATCACCCTTAGGACGGTCGCTCTCTGGAAACACCATATATTTT.